The rows below give T cell receptor beta chains drawn from one sample of a study of T cell responses to AZD1222 COVID-19 vaccine. The method was immunoSEQ multiplex PCR; TCRdb's version includes in-frame clones alone and lacks a portion of them. This sample has about 75,000 clones, with around nine tenths found just once. Sequenced here: peripheral blood, sampled 28 days after the second AZD1222 dose. The receptors were sampled from an adult who received the AZD1222 COVID-19 vaccine. The CDR3 runs from the conserved cysteine through the conserved F or W. D genes are given only for firm matches. Size is stated for part of the rows, as once, few or many counts, or as a class when the clone is expanded.

v_gene,d_gene,j_gene,abundance,CDR3nt,CDR3aa
TRBV28,-,TRBJ2-5,-,TGTGCCAGCAGTTACCGGACCGGCAGGGGTGGGACCCAGTACTTC,CASSYRTGRGGTQYF
TRBV30,-,TRBJ1-1,-,TGTGCCTGGAAAATTAGGGCGAACACTGAAGCTTTCTTT,CAWKIRANTEAFF
TRBV4-2,TRBD1,TRBJ1-5,-,TGTGCCAGCAGCCAAGAGGGACAGGGGAGCAATCAGCCCCAGCATTTT,CASSQEGQGSNQPQHF
TRBV20-1,-,TRBJ1-5,-,TGCAGTGCTAGTTCGGATTTGGGGGGGCCTGGCAATCAGCCCCAGCATTTT,CSASSDLGGPGNQPQHF
TRBV7-2,-,TRBJ1-5,-,TGTGCCAGCAGCTTAGGACCCGATCAGCCCCAGCATTTT,CASSLGPDQPQHF
TRBV5-3,-,TRBJ1-2,-,TGTGCCAGAAGCTTGGCCCGGACAGTTGAAGAAGCCCTGGTTCCGAACTATGGCTACACCTTC,CARSLARTVEEALVPNYGYTF
TRBV5-1,-,TRBJ1-3,-,TGCGCCAGCAGCCCAACGGTGGGGCGGAACACCATATATTTT,CASSPTVGRNTIYF
TRBV5-4,-,TRBJ2-7,-,TGTGCCAGCAGCGCGGACAGAGTCTCCTACGAGCAGTACTTC,CASSADRVSYEQYF
TRBV11-2,-,TRBJ1-1,-,TGTGCCAGCAGCTTAAACAGGGAGGGCTTTTATTTCTTT,CASSLNREGFYFF
TRBV6-5,TRBD1,TRBJ1-6,-,TGTGCCAGCAGATTCGGACAGGGGCGAAATTCACCCCTCCACTTT,CASRFGQGRNSPLHF
TRBV30,-,TRBJ1-1,once,TGTGCCTGGAGCGACACCGACCGACGGCCGAACACTGAAGCTTTCTTT,CAWSDTDRRPNTEAFF
TRBV2,-,TRBJ1-2,-,TGTGCCAGCAGTGAGGCGTCTACAGGCTATGGCTACACCTTC,CASSEASTGYGYTF
TRBV18,-,TRBJ2-7,-,TGTGCCAGCTCACCTCAGGGGCACGAGCAGTACTTC,CASSPQGHEQYF
TRBV7-2,-,TRBJ2-7,-,TGTGCCAGCAGCTTTTTGGGGGGGGCGAGCTCCTACGAGCAGTACTTC,CASSFLGGASSYEQYF
TRBV28,TRBD2,TRBJ2-5,-,TGTGCCAGCAGCCGAACCCTTGCAGGGAGGGCAAAGGAGACCCAGTACTTC,CASSRTLAGRAKETQYF
TRBV7-2,TRBD1,TRBJ2-6,-,TGTGCCAGCAGCTCCAGGGGGCCCGGGGCCAACGTCCTGACTTTC,CASSSRGPGANVLTF
TRBV9,-,TRBJ1-2,few,TGTGCCAGCAGCGTAAAAGGTTCCTATGGCTACACCTTC,CASSVKGSYGYTF
TRBV19,-,TRBJ1-2,few,TGTGCCAGTAGTATCGACGAAGGCCCTTGGGGCTACACCTTC,CASSIDEGPWGYTF
TRBV11-2,-,TRBJ1-1,-,TGTGCCAGCGGGGGGATGAACACTGAAGCTTTCTTT,CASGGMNTEAFF
TRBV6-5,-,TRBJ1-3,once,TGTGCCAGCAGTTACGGCCTGAGGGGCGCTGGAAACACCATATATTTT,CASSYGLRGAGNTIYF
TRBV5-4,TRBD2,TRBJ2-1,-,TGTGCCAGCAGCTTGTTACTAGCGGGGGGATATGAGCAGTTCTTC,CASSLLLAGGYEQFF
TRBV21-1,-,TRBJ1-4,few,TGTGCCAGCAGCTGGAGGGCTAGGACTCGTTGGGAAAAACTGTTTTTT,CASSWRARTRWEKLFF
TRBV11-2,TRBD1,TRBJ2-7,-,TGTGCCAGCAGCCCTCGGACAGGCAACTACGAGCAGTACTTC,CASSPRTGNYEQYF
TRBV15,TRBD1,TRBJ1-4,-,TGTGCCACCAGCAGAGAACAGGGGCGTGCAACTAATGAAAAACTGTTTTTT,CATSREQGRATNEKLFF
TRBV25-1,TRBD1,TRBJ2-1,-,TGTGCCAGCAGTGAACCGGGACAGTACGACAATGAGCAGTTCTTC,CASSEPGQYDNEQFF
TRBV30,-,TRBJ1-1,-,TGTGCCTGGAGCGGTCACACTGAAGCTTTCTTT,CAWSGHTEAFF
TRBV28,-,TRBJ2-7,-,TGTGCCAGCAGTTTCGTCCGGTTCAAAGTCCGGGACAAGACCTACGAGCAGTACTTC,CASSFVRFKVRDKTYEQYF
TRBV5-6,-,TRBJ2-7,-,TGTGCCAGCAGCTTGGCAGGACATACCTACGAGCAGTACTTC,CASSLAGHTYEQYF
TRBV30,-,TRBJ1-3,once,TGTGCCTGGAGGGGCACAGGGTTCTCTGGAAACACCATATATTTT,CAWRGTGFSGNTIYF
TRBV4-1,-,TRBJ2-7,-,TGCGCCAGCAGCCAAGTTACCGCCTACGAGCAGTACTTC,CASSQVTAYEQYF
TRBV27,-,TRBJ1-3,-,TGTGCCAGCAGTTTACGTACGGGAAACACCATATATTTT,CASSLRTGNTIYF
TRBV5-1,-,TRBJ1-1,-,TGCGCCAGCAGCTTAATAACTCGCGATGAAGCTTTCTTT,CASSLITRDEAFF
TRBV15,TRBD1,TRBJ2-7,-,TGTGCCACCAGCAGGAGGACAGGGGTCTCCTACGAGCAGTACTTC,CATSRRTGVSYEQYF
TRBV27,TRBD1,TRBJ2-5,-,TGTGCCAGCAGTCTGACAGGGGGCGAAGAGACCCAGTACTTC,CASSLTGGEETQYF
TRBV2,TRBD2,TRBJ2-7,-,TGTGCCAGCACCTATAGCGGGGGGGCGGGCGAGCAGTACTTC,CASTYSGGAGEQYF
TRBV19,TRBD1,TRBJ2-7,-,TGTGCCAGTAGTACCGGACAGGCGGTCGAGCAGTACTTC,CASSTGQAVEQYF
TRBV5-5,TRBD1,TRBJ1-1,-,TGTGCCAGCAGCTTGGGAACCGGGACAGGGATTGAAGCTTTCTTT,CASSLGTGTGIEAFF
TRBV3-1/TRBV3-2,TRBD1,TRBJ2-7,-,TGTGCCAGCGCGCCGGGACAGCAATCCGACGAGCAGTACTTC,CASAPGQQSDEQYF
TRBV4-3,TRBD2,TRBJ2-2,-,TGCGCCAGCAGCCGACTAGCCCAATCGAACACCGGGGAGCTGTTTTTT,CASSRLAQSNTGELFF
TRBV30,-,TRBJ1-4,-,TGTGCCTGGAGTACTCAAGGGGGTGGTGAAAAACTGTTTTTT,CAWSTQGGGEKLFF
TRBV29-1,-,TRBJ1-2,-,TGCAGCGAGGGAGGAGGAGACTATGGCTACACCTTC,CSEGGGDYGYTF
TRBV3-1/TRBV3-2,-,TRBJ2-5,-,TGTGCCAGCAGCCTCGTTGGTTTCGGGGCGAGTTTAGAGACCCAGTACTTC,CASSLVGFGASLETQYF
TRBV7-9,-,TRBJ2-7,-,TGTGCCAGCAGCTTAGGGCGGATGGAGCAGTACTTC,CASSLGRMEQYF
TRBV25-1,TRBD2,TRBJ2-3,-,TGTGCCAGCAGATCTAGCGGGGGGTCAGATACGCAGTATTTT,CASRSSGGSDTQYF
TRBV27,-,TRBJ1-6,-,TGTGCCAGCACTCTAGGGGCAGGATCGAATTCACCCCTCCACTTT,CASTLGAGSNSPLHF